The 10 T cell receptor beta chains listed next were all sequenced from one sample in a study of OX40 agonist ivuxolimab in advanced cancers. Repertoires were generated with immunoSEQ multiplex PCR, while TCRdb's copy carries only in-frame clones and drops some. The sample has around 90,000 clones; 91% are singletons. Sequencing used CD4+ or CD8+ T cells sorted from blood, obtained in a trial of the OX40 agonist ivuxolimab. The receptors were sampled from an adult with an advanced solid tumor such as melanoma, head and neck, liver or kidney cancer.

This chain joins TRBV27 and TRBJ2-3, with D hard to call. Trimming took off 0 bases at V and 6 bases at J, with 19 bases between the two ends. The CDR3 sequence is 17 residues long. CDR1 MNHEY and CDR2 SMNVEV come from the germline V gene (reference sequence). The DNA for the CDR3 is TGTGCCAGCAGTTTATCGATAGACGGCCCCTCCGGGGATACGCAGTATTTT. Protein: CASSLSIDGPSGDTQYF.

CDR3 residues: CASTLMNTEAFF. The CDR3 DNA sequence: TGTGCCAGCACCTTGATGAACACTGAAGCTTTCTTT. J is TRBJ1-1 and V is TRBV6-6, with D unclear. The CDR3 is made up of 12 amino acids. The germline V gene has CDR1 MNHNY and CDR2 SVGAGI (reference sequence). V dropped 7 bases and J dropped 0 bases, with 6 bases sitting between them.

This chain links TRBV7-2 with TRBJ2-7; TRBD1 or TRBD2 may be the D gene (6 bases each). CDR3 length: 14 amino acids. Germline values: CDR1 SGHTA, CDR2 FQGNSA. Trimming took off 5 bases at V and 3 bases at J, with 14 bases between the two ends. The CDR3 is CASSPGAGLYEQYF. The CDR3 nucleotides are TGTGCCAGCAGCCCGGGGGCAGGGCTCTACGAGCAGTACTTC.

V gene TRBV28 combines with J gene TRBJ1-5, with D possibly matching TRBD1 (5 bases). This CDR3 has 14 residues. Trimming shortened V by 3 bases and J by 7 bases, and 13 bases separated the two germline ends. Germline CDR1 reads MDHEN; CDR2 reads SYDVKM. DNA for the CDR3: TGTGCCAGCAGTTTCTCAGGGAATGGGCAGCCCCAGCATTTT. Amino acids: CASSFSGNGQPQHF.

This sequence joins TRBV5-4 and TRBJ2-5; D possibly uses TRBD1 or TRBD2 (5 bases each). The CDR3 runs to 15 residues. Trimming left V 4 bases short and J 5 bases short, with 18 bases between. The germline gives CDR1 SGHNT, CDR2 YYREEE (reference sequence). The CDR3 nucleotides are TGTGCCAGCAGCGCCCGGGGCGGCAGAGGGGAGACCCAGTACTTC. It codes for CASSARGGRGETQYF.

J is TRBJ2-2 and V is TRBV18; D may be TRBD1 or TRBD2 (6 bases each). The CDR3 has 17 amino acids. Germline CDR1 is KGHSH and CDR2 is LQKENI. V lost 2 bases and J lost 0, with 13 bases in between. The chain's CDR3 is CASSPKGGGPNTGELFF. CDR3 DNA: TGTGCCAGCTCACCAAAAGGAGGGGGGCCGAACACCGGGGAGCTGTTTTTT. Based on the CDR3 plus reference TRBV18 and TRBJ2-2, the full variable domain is NAGVMQNPRHLVRRRGQEARLRCSPMKGHSHVYWYRQLPEEGLKFMVYLQKENIIDESGMPKERFSAEFPKEGPSILRIQQVVRGDSAAYFCASSPKGGGPNTGELFFGEGSRLTVL.

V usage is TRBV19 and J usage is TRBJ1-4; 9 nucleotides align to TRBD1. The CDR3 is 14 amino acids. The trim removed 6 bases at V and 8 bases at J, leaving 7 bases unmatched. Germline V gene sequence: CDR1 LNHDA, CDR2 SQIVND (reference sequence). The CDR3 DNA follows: TGTGCCAGTAGGGGACAGGGTACGGGAGAAAAACTGTTTTTT. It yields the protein CASRGQGTGEKLFF.

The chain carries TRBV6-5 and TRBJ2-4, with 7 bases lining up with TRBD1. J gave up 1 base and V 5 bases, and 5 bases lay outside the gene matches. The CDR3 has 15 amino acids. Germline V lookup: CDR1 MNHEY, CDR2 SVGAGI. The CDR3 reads CASSGGQLAKNIQYF. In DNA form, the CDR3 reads TGTGCCAGCAGTGGGGGACAGTTGGCCAAAAACATTCAGTACTTC.

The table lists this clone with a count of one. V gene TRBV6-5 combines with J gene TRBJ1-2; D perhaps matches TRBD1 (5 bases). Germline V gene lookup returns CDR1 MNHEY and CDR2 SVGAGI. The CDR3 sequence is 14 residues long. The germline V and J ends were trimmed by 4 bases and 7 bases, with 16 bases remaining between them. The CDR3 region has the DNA TGTGCCAGCAGTTCGCCCGGGGGAGGCGGTGGCTACACCTTC. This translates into CASSSPGGGGGYTF.

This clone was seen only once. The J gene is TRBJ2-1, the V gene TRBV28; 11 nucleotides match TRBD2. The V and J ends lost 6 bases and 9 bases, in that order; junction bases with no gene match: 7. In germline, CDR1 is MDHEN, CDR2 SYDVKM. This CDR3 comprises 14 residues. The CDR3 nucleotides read TGTGCCAGCAGGACTAGCGGGATCGGAAGTGAGCAGTTCTTC. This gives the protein CASRTSGIGSEQFF.